Following are 30 T cell receptor beta chains from one sample sequenced in a study of blood T cells in healthy people across ages. Then a second PCR, running roughly 6 to 12 cycles, was carried out with a sample-barcoded 5' primer and a J-beta primer mix. TCRdb ran MiXCR on the 5' RACE reads and lists one entry per CDR3 protein. This table has 1.6 million or so distinct CDR3 sequences, about 32% appearing once. The sample taken for sequencing was blood. The origin of the receptors is a woman younger than 45 in good health.

The V call is TRBV7-9, the J call TRBJ2-1; D uncertain. This CDR3 contains 11 residues. Germline V gene sequence: CDR1 SEHNR, CDR2 FQNEAQ (reference sequence). Trimming shortened V by 11 bases and J by 6 bases, and 11 bases separated the two germline ends. For the CDR3, the DNA is TGTGCCCAAAAAACAAGCAATGAGCAGTTCTTC. Translated: CAQKTSNEQFF.

J is TRBJ1-2 and V is TRBV3-1; D may be TRBD1 (6 bases). V was cut by 1 base and J by 2 bases, with 17 bases left in between. The CDR3 is 17 residues long. CDR1 is LGHDT and CDR2 is YNNKEL in the germline V gene (reference sequence). The CDR3, as DNA: TGTGCCAGCAGCCAAGTCAATCCGATCAGGGGCAACTATGGCTACACCTTC. Translated, it gives CASSQVNPIRGNYGYTF.

Only a few counts were recorded for this clonotype. The CDR3: CSAILWEQGADTQYF. Here the CDR3 DNA reads TGCAGTGCCATCCTTTGGGAGCAAGGGGCAGATACGCAGTATTTT. This rearrangement joins TRBV20-1 to TRBJ2-3; D is possibly TRBD1 or TRBD2 (5 bases each). V lost 6 bases and J 4 bases, leaving 20 bases between the germline ends. The CDR3 has 15 amino acids. The germline V gene has CDR1 DFQATT and CDR2 SNEGSKA (reference sequence).

This clonotype was counted at least ten times. The V gene is TRBV7-3, the J gene TRBJ2-7; 9 nucleotides match TRBD2. The CDR3 extends over 15 amino acids. After removal of 3 bases from V and 4 bases from J, the junction contained 7 bases not matched to a gene. The germline CDR1 and CDR2 sequences are SGHTA and FQGTGA. The CDR3, as DNA: TGTGCCAGCAGCTTCGTAGCGGGAGTCAAATACGAGCAGTACTTC. It encodes CASSFVAGVKYEQYF.

The chain carries TRBV6-1 and TRBJ1-6; D gene uncertain. Between the trimmed V and J ends, which lost 6 bases and 7 bases, there was a span of 19 bases. The CDR3 spans 16 residues. Germline CDR1 and CDR2: MNHNS and SASEGT. The CDR3 DNA sequence: TGTGCCAGCAGCCCCAAGCCTCAAGATCAGAATTCACCCCTCCACTTT. The encoded protein is CASSPKPQDQNSPLHF.

This clonotype has only a few counts. CDR3 residues: CASSGGVQGAGSNQPQHF. The CDR3 bases are TGTGCCAGCAGTGGGGGTGTACAGGGGGCAGGAAGCAATCAGCCCCAGCATTTT. The chain uses TRBV6-1 and TRBJ1-5; TRBD1 matches 9 bases. The CDR3 consists of 18 residues. Germline CDR1 is MNHNS and CDR2 is SASEGT. J gave up 1 base and V 4 bases, and 11 bases lay outside the gene matches.

The chain carries TRBV3-1 and TRBJ1-1; D gene unclear. Germline V lookup: CDR1 LGHDT, CDR2 YNNKEL (reference sequence). V gave up 4 bases and J gave up 1 base, with 10 bases separating them. This CDR3 region has 14 residues. The DNA of the CDR3 is TGTGCCAGCAGCCCACAGAGGTCGAACACTGAAGCTTTCTTT. Residues: CASSPQRSNTEAFF. The full variable domain, its missing parts supplied by reference TRBV3-1 and TRBJ1-1, is DTAVSQTPKYLVTQMGNDKSIKCEQNLGHDTMYWYKQDSKKFLKIMFSYNNKELIINETVPNRFSPKSPDKAHLNLHINSLELGDSAVYFCASSPQRSNTEAFFGQGTRLTVV.

The rearrangement links TRBV10-3 to TRBJ2-7; the match to TRBD2 covers 12 bases. V dropped 3 bases and J dropped 2; count of bases not matched to a gene: 5. CDR1 is ENHRY, CDR2 SYGVKD, per germline. The CDR3 spans 16 residues. Here the CDR3 DNA reads TGTGCCATCAGTGACCCGACTAGCGGGAGCCCCTACGAGCAGTACTTC. Its protein is CAISDPTSGSPYEQYF.

This chain uses TRBV3-1 with TRBJ2-1; weak D call: TRBD1 (6 bases). Germline V gene data show CDR1 as LGHDT and CDR2 as YNNKEL (reference sequence). The CDR3 runs to 14 residues. V dropped 4 bases and J dropped 6 bases, with 13 bases sitting between them. CDR3: CASSPTARGNEQFF. The CDR3 DNA reads TGTGCCAGCAGCCCCACCGCCAGGGGCAATGAGCAGTTCTTC.

The V and J genes are TRBV2 and TRBJ2-5; D may be TRBD2 (6 bases). The tail of the sequence fits TRBJ2-7 better, so the J call may be wrong. The CDR3 runs to 13 residues. The germline gives CDR1 SNHLY, CDR2 FYNNEI. The CDR3 sequence is CASRRDFSYEQYF. The DNA of the CDR3 is TGTGCCAGCAGGAGGGACTTTTCCTACGAGCAGTACTTC.

This chain uses TRBV24-1 with TRBJ1-5; D remains ambiguous. Trimming stripped 4 bases from V and 2 bases from J, with 20 bases between. The CDR3 runs 18 residues. The V gene's germline CDR1 is KGHDR and CDR2 SFDVKD. For the CDR3, the DNA is TGTGCCACCAGTGACACCTGGGGTACGGGCAGCGGCAATCAGCCCCAGCATTTT. This gives the protein CATSDTWGTGSGNQPQHF.

CDR3 nucleotides: TGTGCCAGCAGCCAAGATTTTGGGTCGGGCTCCTACAATGAGCAGTTCTTC. Translating gives CASSQDFGSGSYNEQFF. The rearrangement links TRBV3-1 to TRBJ2-1; D is undetermined. V was shortened by 0 bases and J by 0 bases, with 12 bases between the two germline ends. The length of the CDR3 is 17 residues. Germline CDR1 is LGHDT and CDR2 is YNNKEL (reference sequence).

A word on this clonotype: The missing conserved phenylalanine or tryptophan at the end of this CDR3 makes a read error likely. The V and J genes are TRBV10-3 and TRBJ2-5; weak D call: TRBD2 (6 bases). The CDR3 contains 17 residues. V dropped 6 bases and J dropped 0 bases, with 20 bases sitting between them. In germline, CDR1 is ENHRY, CDR2 SYGVKD. CDR3 region: CAIRAAGSGLYQETQYC. The DNA for the CDR3 is TGTGCCATCAGAGCTGCGGGTAGCGGCCTGTACCAAGAGACCCAGTACTGC.

This clonotype occurred a few times. The gene calls are TRBV6-5 and TRBJ2-7; TRBD1 aligns across 7 bases. The V gene end was trimmed by 0 bases and the J gene end by 3 bases; junction bases not matched to a gene: 5. The CDR3 is 15 amino acids. Germline-derived CDR1 and CDR2 are MNHEY and SVGAGI. CDR3 sequence (DNA): TGTGCCAGCAGTTACTCGGGCAGGGGGATCTACGAGCAGTACTTC. It encodes CASSYSGRGIYEQYF.

The rearrangement joins TRBV7-3 to TRBJ2-7; 8 bases map to TRBD1. The germline CDR1 and CDR2 sequences are SGHTA and FQGTGA. The V and J ends lost 5 bases and 5 bases, in that order; junction bases with no gene match: 5. The CDR3 runs to 13 residues. The CDR3 bases are TGTGCCAGCAGCATGACAGGGGACCACGAGCAGTACTTC. This codes for CASSMTGDHEQYF. Full variable domain (remainder filled in from reference TRBV7-3 and TRBJ2-7): GAGVSQTPSNKVTEKGKYVELRCDPISGHTALYWYRQSLGQGPEFLIYFQGTGAADDSGLPNDRFFAVRPEGSVSTLKIQRTERGDSAVYLCASSMTGDHEQYFGPGTRLTVT.

This chain uses TRBV20-1 with TRBJ2-3; no firm D call. The V and J ends lost 7 bases and 0 bases respectively, with 8 bases between them. Germline CDR1 is DFQATT and CDR2 is SNEGSKA (reference sequence). CDR3 length: 12 amino acids. The CDR3 DNA sequence: TGCAGTGTTATACCTAGCACAGATACGCAGTATTTT. Translated: CSVIPSTDTQYF.

This rearrangement joins TRBV4-1 to TRBJ2-7; TRBD1 might be the D (6 bases). The CDR3 is made up of 15 amino acids. Trimming removed 1 base at V and 7 bases at J, with 17 bases between. CDR1 is MGHRA and CDR2 is YSYEKL in the germline V gene. The CDR3 here is CASSQVGVRTGEQYF. Here the CDR3 DNA reads TGCGCCAGCAGCCAAGTTGGAGTCCGAACAGGGGAGCAGTACTTC.

V usage is TRBV7-2 and J usage is TRBJ2-7; possible D gene TRBD1, 6 bases. This CDR3 is 16 amino acids long. V shed 2 bases and J shed 7 bases, with 21 bases lying between them. From germline, CDR1 is SGHTA and CDR2 FQGNSA. The CDR3 nucleotides read TGTGCCAGCAGCTTAAGGGACACTTTTTCCTACAATGAGCAGTACTTC. This encodes CASSLRDTFSYNEQYF.

This clonotype was found once. This chain links TRBV27 with TRBJ2-7; D is possibly TRBD2 (6 bases). The CDR3 sequence is 13 residues long. Between the trimmed V and J ends, which lost 6 bases and 6 bases, there was a span of 15 bases. The germline CDR1 and CDR2 sequences are MNHEY and SMNVEV (reference sequence). CDR3: CASRGGTSREQYF. The CDR3, as DNA: TGTGCCAGCAGGGGGGGAACTTCGCGCGAGCAGTACTTC.

This clonotype was seen more than once but under ten times. This chain links TRBV10-3 with TRBJ1-1, with D unresolved. Germline loops: CDR1 ENHRY, CDR2 SYGVKD. CDR3 length equals 13 residues. Trimming pared 0 bases from V and 8 bases from J, leaving 10 bases between. The CDR3 reads CAISESGGLEAFF. CDR3 DNA: TGTGCCATCAGTGAGTCCGGCGGGCTCGAAGCTTTCTTT.

V is TRBV9 and J is TRBJ1-6; no firm D call. The CDR3 sequence is 15 residues long. Germline V gene data show CDR1 as SGDLS and CDR2 as YYNGEE. With 3 bases removed from V and 9 bases from J, the gap between germline ends came to 16 bases. The CDR3 region has the DNA TGTGCCAGCAGCGCCGTAGACACGAACGGTTCACCCCTCCACTTT. It specifies CASSAVDTNGSPLHF.

This clonotype was found many times. V and J are TRBV7-2 and TRBJ1-6; TRBD1 agrees at 7 bases. The CDR3 has 14 amino acids. V dropped 5 bases and J dropped 9; count of bases not matched to a gene: 7. Germline CDR1 SGHTA, CDR2 FQGNSA. CDR3 DNA sequence: TGTGCCAGCAGCCGAGGGGGCCCAGGTTCACCCCTCCACTTT. Its protein is CASSRGGPGSPLHF.

On this clonotype: Just one base apart from a much larger clone, this may be a read error. The V gene is TRBV4-1, the J gene TRBJ2-7; 9 bases agree with TRBD1. The CDR3 is 16 amino acids. Germline V gives CDR1 MGHRA, CDR2 YSYEKL. CDR3 sequence (DNA): TGCGCCAGAAGCCCTACATGGGACAGGGTCTCCTACGAGCAGTACTTC. This translates into CARSPTWDRVSYEQYF.

This clonotype has a handful of counts. This chain joins TRBV5-1 and TRBJ2-3; the D gene is possibly TRBD2 (5 bases). This CDR3 contains 19 residues. V lost 4 bases, J lost 1 base, and 25 bases lay in between. Germline CDR1 and CDR2: SGHRS and YFSETQ. CDR3 nucleotide sequence: TGCGCCAGCAGCAGATCCGGGCTCAGAGGGTTAAGTGGCACAGATACGCAGTATTTT. Amino acids: CASSRSGLRGLSGTDTQYF. Combining the CDR3 with reference TRBV5-1 and TRBJ2-3 gives the whole variable domain KAGVTQTPRYLIKTRGQQVTLSCSPISGHRSVSWYQQTPGQGLQFLFEYFSETQRNKGNFPGRFSGRQFSNSRSEMNVSTLELGDSALYLCASSRSGLRGLSGTDTQYFGPGTRLTVL.

This clonotype was detected a few times. This rearrangement joins TRBV2 to TRBJ1-4; D not certain. The germline V gene encodes CDR1 SNHLY and CDR2 FYNNEI. V lost 5 bases and J 5 bases, leaving 15 bases between the germline ends. CDR3 length equals 15 residues. CDR3 protein: CASSLQRASNEKLFF. CDR3 sequence (DNA): TGTGCCAGCAGTCTTCAGAGGGCCTCAAATGAAAAACTGTTTTTT. The full variable domain, rest sourced from reference TRBV2 and TRBJ1-4, is EPEVTQTPSHQVTQMGQEVILRCVPISNHLYFYWYRQILGQKVEFLVSFYNNEISEKSEIFDDQFSVERPDGSNFTLKIRSTKLEDSAMYFCASSLQRASNEKLFFGSGTQLSVL.

Of note for this clonotype: This may arise from a read error, as a much more abundant clone is one base away. The gene calls are TRBV29-1 and TRBJ1-2; D is ambiguous. Looked up from germline, CDR1 is SQVTM and CDR2 is ANQGSEA. Between the trimmed V and J ends, which lost 4 bases and 5 bases, there was a span of 14 bases. This CDR3 region has 13 residues. CDR3 sequence (DNA): TGCAGCGTTGGCGTCTTGGCATCTTATGGCTACACCTTC. As protein: CSVGVLASYGYTF. The entire variable domain, with the rest obtained from reference TRBV29-1 and TRBJ1-2, is as follows: SAVISQKPSRDICQRGTSLTIQCQVDSQVTMMFWYRQQPGQSLTLIATANQGSEATYESGFVIDKFPISRPNLTFSTLTVSNMSPEDSSIYLCSVGVLASYGYTFGSGTRLTVV.

The V and J genes are TRBV20-1 and TRBJ2-7; the D gene is possibly TRBD1 (6 bases). CDR1 is DFQATT and CDR2 is SNEGSKA in the germline V gene (reference sequence). Between the trimmed V and J ends, which lost 6 bases and 0 bases, there was a span of 18 bases. The CDR3 is 15 amino acids. CDR3 loop: CSARIPGQGSYEQYF. CDR3 bases: TGCAGTGCCCGGATACCGGGACAAGGCTCCTACGAGCAGTACTTC.

Concerning this clonotype: With a much larger clone just one base away, this may be a read error. The chain uses TRBV12-3 or TRBV12-4 and TRBJ2-5, with D tentatively TRBD1 or TRBD2 (5 bases each). The CDR3 runs 12 residues. Deletions cut 3 bases from V and 11 bases from J, with 13 bases between. In DNA form, the CDR3 reads TGTGCCAGCAGTTTTGCCGGGGCTGAGCAGTACTTC. It encodes CASSFAGAEQYF.

The chain couples TRBV28 to TRBJ1-5; 7 bases match TRBD1. Germline values: CDR1 MDHEN, CDR2 SYDVKM. CDR3 size: 17 residues. J lost 2 bases, V lost 7 bases, and 14 bases had no gene match. The CDR3 DNA follows: TGTGCCAGCATCCTGAAGGGGGGAACAGGGGGCAATCAGCCCCAGCATTTT. This gives the protein CASILKGGTGGNQPQHF.

V gene TRBV5-1 combines with J gene TRBJ2-4, with TRBD2 matching 10 bases. This CDR3 spans 16 amino acids. Germline V gene sequence: CDR1 SGHRS, CDR2 YFSETQ. Trimming took 3 bases from V and 11 from J; bases not matched to a gene: 14. Written as DNA, the CDR3 is TGCGCCAGCAGCTCCGAAGCGGGAGGGCATTCAGTGGTTCAGTACTTC. Its translation: CASSSEAGGHSVVQYF.